A selection of T cell receptor beta chains follows, all from one sample in a study of CD8+ T cells in alopecia areata. This table comes from immunoSEQ multiplex PCR, and its TCRdb copy is limited to in-frame clones, with some not included. The sample lists about 88,000 clones; around 47% were seen once. This material consisted of CD8+ T cells sorted from blood, taken at week 24, from a patient treated with tofacitinib. The receptors come from a human donor with alopecia areata. Each CDR3 is given with its conserved first and last residue. A D gene is named only where the DNA matches it firmly. Clone size is not always given. Where it is, it says once, few, many or a class for expanded clones.

D gene	clone size	J gene	V gene	CDR3 DNA	CDR3 protein
-	-	TRBJ2-1	TRBV29-1	TGCAGCGTTGAAGACAAATACAATGAGCAGTTCTTC	CSVEDKYNEQFF
TRBD2	few	TRBJ2-1	TRBV7-9	TGTGCCAGCAGCTTGAGCGGGAGTAGCGACAATGAGCAGTTCTTC	CASSLSGSSDNEQFF
-	-	TRBJ2-7	TRBV4-1	TGCGCCAGCAGCCGGAGGGACAGCGCGACCTACGAGCAGTACTTC	CASSRRDSATYEQYF
-	few	TRBJ2-3	TRBV11-2	TGTGCCAGCAGCCTAGAGGTCCCAGATACGCAGTATTTT	CASSLEVPDTQYF
-	few	TRBJ1-1	TRBV5-4	TGTGCCAGCAGACCTGGGGGTAACACTGAAGCTTTCTTT	CASRPGGNTEAFF
-	-	TRBJ2-2	TRBV6-6	TGTGCCAGCAGTTACTCCTCGAACAGGGATACCGGGGAGCTGTTTTTT	CASSYSSNRDTGELFF
-	-	TRBJ2-7	TRBV27	TGTGCCAGCAACGCATCGGGACCACAGGGCGAGCAGTACTTC	CASNASGPQGEQYF
TRBD1	-	TRBJ2-1	TRBV29-1	TGCAGCGTAATAGACAGGGACTACAATGAGCAGTTCTTC	CSVIDRDYNEQFF
-	few	TRBJ2-5	TRBV28	TGTGCCAGCAGTTTTGGGACCTCAACCCAGTACTTC	CASSFGTSTQYF
TRBD2	-	TRBJ2-7	TRBV6-5	TGTGCCAGCGGGAGGGGCGAGCAGTACTTC	CASGRGEQYF
-	-	TRBJ1-2	TRBV7-9	TGTGCCAGCAGTCAAGCTGGAATCCGTAACTATGGCTACACCTTC	CASSQAGIRNYGYTF
-	-	TRBJ2-6	TRBV30	TGTGCCTGGAGTGTGGGAGCTGGGGCCAACGTCCTGACTTTC	CAWSVGAGANVLTF
-	-	TRBJ2-1	TRBV30	TGTGCCTGGATGAGCGGAATCCCAATGGGGTACAATGAGCAGTTCTTC	CAWMSGIPMGYNEQFF
-	-	TRBJ2-7	TRBV27	TGTGCCAGCAGTCCAGGACTCCTCGAAGAGCAGTACTTC	CASSPGLLEEQYF
TRBD1	few	TRBJ2-7	TRBV5-1	TGCGCCAGCAGCTTATCAAACTTCCCGGGACAGAGCTACGAGCAGTACTTC	CASSLSNFPGQSYEQYF
TRBD2	-	TRBJ2-1	TRBV4-2	TGTGCCAGCAGCCAGGGACTAGCGGGCCACAATGAGCAGTTCTTC	CASSQGLAGHNEQFF
-	few	TRBJ1-1	TRBV4-2	TGTGCCAGCAGCCAAGACGATAGTAGAGGGGGCACTGAAGCTTTCTTT	CASSQDDSRGGTEAFF